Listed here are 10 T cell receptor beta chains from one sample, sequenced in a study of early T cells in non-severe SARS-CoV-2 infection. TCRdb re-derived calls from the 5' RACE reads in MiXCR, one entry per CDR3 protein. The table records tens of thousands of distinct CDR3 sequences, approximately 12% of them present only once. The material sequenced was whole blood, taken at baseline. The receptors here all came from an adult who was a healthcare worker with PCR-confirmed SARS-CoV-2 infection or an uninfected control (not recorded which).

CDR3 sequence reads: CASSLGSIQPQHF. In DNA, the CDR3 is TGTGCCAGCAGCTTGGGGTCCATACAGCCCCAGCATTTT. J is TRBJ1-5 and V is TRBV5-5; no reliable D call. Germline-derived CDR1 and CDR2 are SGHKS and YYEKEE (reference sequence). Trimming stripped 0 bases from V and 7 bases from J, with 8 bases between. CDR3 length: 13 residues.

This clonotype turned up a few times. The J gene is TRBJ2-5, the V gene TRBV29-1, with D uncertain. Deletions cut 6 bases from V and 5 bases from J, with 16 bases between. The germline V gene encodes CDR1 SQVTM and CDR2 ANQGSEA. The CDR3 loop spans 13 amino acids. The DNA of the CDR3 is TGCAGCGTGATAGACCCGCTGGAGGAGACCCAGTACTTC. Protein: CSVIDPLEETQYF. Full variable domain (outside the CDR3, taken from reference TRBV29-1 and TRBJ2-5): SAVISQKPSRDICQRGTSLTIQCQVDSQVTMMFWYRQQPGQSLTLIATANQGSEATYESGFVIDKFPISRPNLTFSTLTVSNMSPEDSSIYLCSVIDPLEETQYFGPGTRLLVL.

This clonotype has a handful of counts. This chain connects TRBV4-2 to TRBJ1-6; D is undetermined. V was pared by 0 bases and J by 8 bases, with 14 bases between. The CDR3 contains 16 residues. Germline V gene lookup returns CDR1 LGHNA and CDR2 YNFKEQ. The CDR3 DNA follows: TGTGCCAGCAGCCAAGATCTAAGAGTTGGGGATTCACCCCTCCACTTT. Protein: CASSQDLRVGDSPLHF.

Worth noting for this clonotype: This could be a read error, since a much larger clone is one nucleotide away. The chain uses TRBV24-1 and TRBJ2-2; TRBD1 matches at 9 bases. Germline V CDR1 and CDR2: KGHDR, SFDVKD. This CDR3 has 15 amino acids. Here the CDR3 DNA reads TGTGCCGCCAGTGACCCAACAGGGGGCCCCGGGGAGCTGTTTTTT. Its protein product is CAASDPTGGPGELFF.

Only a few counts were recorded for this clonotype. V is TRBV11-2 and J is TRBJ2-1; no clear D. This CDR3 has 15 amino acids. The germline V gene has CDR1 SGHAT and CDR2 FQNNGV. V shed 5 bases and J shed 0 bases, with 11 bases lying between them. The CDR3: CASSPRGRSYNEQFF. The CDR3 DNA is TGTGCCAGCAGCCCTAGAGGCCGCTCCTACAATGAGCAGTTCTTC.

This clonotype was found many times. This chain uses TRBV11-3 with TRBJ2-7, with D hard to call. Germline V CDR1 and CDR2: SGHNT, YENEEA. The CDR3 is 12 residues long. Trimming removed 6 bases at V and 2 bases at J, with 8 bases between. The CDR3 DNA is TGTGCCAGCAGTTTGAGAGCCTACGAGCAGTACTTC. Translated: CASSLRAYEQYF.

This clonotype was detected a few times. The CDR3 DNA follows: TGTGCCAGCGACAGAAGGGCCACACTGAGGGAGGCCAACGTCCTGACTTTC. Translation gives CASDRRATLREANVLTF. V gene TRBV12-3 or TRBV12-4 combines with J gene TRBJ2-6; possibly TRBD1 or TRBD2 for D (5 bases each). V lost 8 bases and J lost 6, with 23 bases in between. The CDR3 sequence is 17 residues long.

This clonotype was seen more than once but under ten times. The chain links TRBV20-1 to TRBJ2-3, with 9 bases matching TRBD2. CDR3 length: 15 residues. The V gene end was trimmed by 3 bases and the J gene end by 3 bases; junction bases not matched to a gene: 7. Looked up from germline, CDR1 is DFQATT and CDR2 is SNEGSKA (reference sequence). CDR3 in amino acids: CSARRGGIGTDTQYF. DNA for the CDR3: TGCAGTGCTAGGCGGGGGGGCATTGGGACAGATACGCAGTATTTT.

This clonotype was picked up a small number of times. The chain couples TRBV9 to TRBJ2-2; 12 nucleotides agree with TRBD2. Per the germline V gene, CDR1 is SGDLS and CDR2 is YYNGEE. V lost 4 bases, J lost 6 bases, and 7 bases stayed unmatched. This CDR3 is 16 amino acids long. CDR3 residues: CASSRQTSGSAGELFF. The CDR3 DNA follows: TGTGCCAGCAGCCGTCAGACTAGCGGGAGTGCCGGGGAGCTGTTTTTT.

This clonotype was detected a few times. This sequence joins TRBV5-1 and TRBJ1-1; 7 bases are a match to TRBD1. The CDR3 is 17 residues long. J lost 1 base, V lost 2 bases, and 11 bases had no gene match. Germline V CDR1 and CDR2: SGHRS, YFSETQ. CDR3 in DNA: TGCGCCAGCAGCTTAAGGGGGCCATTCGGGGCGAACACTGAAGCTTTCTTT. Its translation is CASSLRGPFGANTEAFF.